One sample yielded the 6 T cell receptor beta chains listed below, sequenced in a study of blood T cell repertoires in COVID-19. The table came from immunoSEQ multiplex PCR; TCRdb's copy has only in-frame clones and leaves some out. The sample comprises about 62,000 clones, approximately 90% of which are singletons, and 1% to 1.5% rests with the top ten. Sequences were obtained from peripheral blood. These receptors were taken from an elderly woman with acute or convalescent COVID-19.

CDR3 loop: CASSYSRESPLHF. The CDR3 DNA follows: TGTGCCAGCAGTTACTCTAGGGAGTCACCCCTCCACTTT. The chain is built from TRBV6-5 and TRBJ1-6; no definite D call. Looked up from germline, CDR1 is MNHEY and CDR2 is SVGAGI. This CDR3 is 13 amino acids long. The V end lost 0 bases, the J end lost 10 bases, and 7 bases lay between the germline ends.

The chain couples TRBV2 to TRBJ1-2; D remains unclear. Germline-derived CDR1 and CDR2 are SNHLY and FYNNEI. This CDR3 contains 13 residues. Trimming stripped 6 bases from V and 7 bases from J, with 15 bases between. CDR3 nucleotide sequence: TGTGCCAGCAGGCTGGAGGCATGGGGTGGCTACACCTTC. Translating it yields CASRLEAWGGYTF.

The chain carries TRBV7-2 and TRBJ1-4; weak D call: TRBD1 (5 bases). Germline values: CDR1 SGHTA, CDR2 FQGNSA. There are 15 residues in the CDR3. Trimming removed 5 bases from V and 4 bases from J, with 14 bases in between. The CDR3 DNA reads TGTGCCAGCAGCCCCCTGGTCGGGGGTAATGAAAAACTGTTTTTT. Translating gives CASSPLVGGNEKLFF.

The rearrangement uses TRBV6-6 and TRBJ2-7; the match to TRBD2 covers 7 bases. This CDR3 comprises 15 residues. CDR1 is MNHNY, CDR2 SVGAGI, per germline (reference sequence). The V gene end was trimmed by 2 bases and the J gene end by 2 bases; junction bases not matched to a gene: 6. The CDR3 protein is CASSYGSGPTYEQYF. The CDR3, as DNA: TGTGCCAGCAGTTACGGTAGCGGGCCGACCTACGAGCAGTACTTC.

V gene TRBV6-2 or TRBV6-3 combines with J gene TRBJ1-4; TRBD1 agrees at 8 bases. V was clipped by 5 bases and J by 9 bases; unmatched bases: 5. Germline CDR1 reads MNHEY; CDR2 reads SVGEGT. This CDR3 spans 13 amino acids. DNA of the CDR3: TGTGCCAGCAGTGAGGACAGGGACCAAAAACTGTTTTTT. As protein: CASSEDRDQKLFF.

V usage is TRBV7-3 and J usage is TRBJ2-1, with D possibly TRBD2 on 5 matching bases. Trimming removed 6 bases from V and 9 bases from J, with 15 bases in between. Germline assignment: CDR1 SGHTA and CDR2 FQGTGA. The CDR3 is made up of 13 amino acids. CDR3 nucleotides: TGTGCCAGCAGTCGATGGACTGGGCCTGAGCAGTTCTTC. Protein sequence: CASSRWTGPEQFF.